A selection of T cell receptor beta chains follows, all from one sample in a study of monozygotic twins with inflammatory bowel disease. TCRdb processed the 5' RACE reads again and assigns one entry to each CDR3 protein, with no DNA. The table lists around 380,000 distinct CDR3 sequences, with roughly 2.5% in the top ten. Sequenced input: blood. These receptors were collected from a human donor with ulcerative colitis or Crohn's disease, or a healthy co-twin of an affected twin (not recorded which). Both conserved end residues are part of each CDR3. Each record gives: J gene, V gene, CDR3 protein.

TRBJ1-2	TRBV2	CGNRGLLGGYTF
TRBJ2-5	TRBV27	CASSFEGIGTQYF
TRBJ2-2	TRBV10-3	CATKSETAGELFF
TRBJ2-3	TRBV7-2	CASSFGQGSPDTQYF
TRBJ1-4	TRBV15	CATSREPLTTNEKLFF
TRBJ2-1	TRBV7-9	CASSRGTPRTNEQFF
TRBJ2-7	TRBV6-2/TRBV6-3	CASSGSGYEQYF
TRBJ2-5	TRBV5-6	CASSTPRGSETQYF
TRBJ2-7	TRBV20-1	CSAREHSSGAATLEQYF
TRBJ1-3	TRBV14	CASTPDGLPGNTIYF
TRBJ2-7	TRBV28	CASSFPEHYEQYF
TRBJ1-2	TRBV6-6	CASSYGSGRGYTF
TRBJ2-7	TRBV7-9	CASSLGGRLREQYF
TRBJ2-2	TRBV24-1	CATSRTYGELFF
TRBJ2-7	TRBV29-1	CSVEPGPNEQYF
TRBJ1-4	TRBV9	CASSEGGYSEKLFF